This T cell receptor (beta chain) is drawn from a study of T cells in Graves' hyperthyroidism and ophthalmopathy. Points on this clonotype: Its antigen remains unknown.

General study points: Researchers report that a 13 V-J model separated ophthalmopathy from stable hyperthyroidism.

Researchers amplified the TCR beta CDR3 regions from RNA transcripts. The primer set for the first-round RT-PCR of the TCR CDR3 was HTBI. TCRdb fed the multiplex PCR reads into MiXCR, producing one record per CDR3 protein. The sample carries 340,000 or so distinct CDR3 sequences, around a fifth recorded once. After removal of 2 bases from V and 2 bases from J, the junction contained 4 bases not matched to a gene. Germline CDR1 is MNHNS and CDR2 is SASEGT. This CDR3 comprises 16 residues. J is TRBJ1-5 and V is TRBV6-1, with TRBD1 identical over 9 bases. The source is a woman between 45 and 60 years old with Graves' hyperthyroidism. Sequenced sample: blood. CDR3 protein: CASSENRGQGNQPQHF. The CDR3 DNA reads TGTGCCAGCAGTGAAAACAGGGGGCAAGGCAATCAGCCCCAGCATTTT.